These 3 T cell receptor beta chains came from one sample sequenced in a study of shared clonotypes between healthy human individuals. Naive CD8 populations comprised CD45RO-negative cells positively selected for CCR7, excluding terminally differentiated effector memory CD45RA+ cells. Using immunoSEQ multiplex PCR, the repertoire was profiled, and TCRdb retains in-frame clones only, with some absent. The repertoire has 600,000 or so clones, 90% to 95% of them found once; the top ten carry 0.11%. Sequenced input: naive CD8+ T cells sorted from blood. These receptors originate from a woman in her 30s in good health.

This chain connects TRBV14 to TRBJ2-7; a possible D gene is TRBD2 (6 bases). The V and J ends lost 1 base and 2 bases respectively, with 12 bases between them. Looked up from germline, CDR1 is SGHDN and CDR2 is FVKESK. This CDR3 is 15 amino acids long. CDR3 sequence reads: CASSQGPGLAYEQYF. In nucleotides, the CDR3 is TGTGCCAGCAGCCAAGGACCGGGACTGGCCTACGAGCAGTACTTC.

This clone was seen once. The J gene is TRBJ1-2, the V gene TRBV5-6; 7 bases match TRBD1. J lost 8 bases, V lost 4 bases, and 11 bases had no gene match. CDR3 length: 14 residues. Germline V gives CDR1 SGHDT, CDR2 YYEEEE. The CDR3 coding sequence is TGTGCCAGCAGCCTGCTGGCAGGGGGTGAAGGCTACACCTTC. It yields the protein CASSLLAGGEGYTF.

CDR3 protein: CASSLGAGTGNQPQHF. CDR3 sequence (DNA): TGTGCCAGCAGTTTAGGAGCTGGGACAGGGAATCAGCCCCAGCATTTT. The chain has TRBV27 and TRBJ1-5; the match to TRBD1 covers 9 bases. V lost 2 bases to trimming and J lost 4 bases; unmatched junction nucleotides: 6. Per germline, CDR1 MNHEY and CDR2 SMNVEV (reference sequence). The CDR3 contains 16 residues.